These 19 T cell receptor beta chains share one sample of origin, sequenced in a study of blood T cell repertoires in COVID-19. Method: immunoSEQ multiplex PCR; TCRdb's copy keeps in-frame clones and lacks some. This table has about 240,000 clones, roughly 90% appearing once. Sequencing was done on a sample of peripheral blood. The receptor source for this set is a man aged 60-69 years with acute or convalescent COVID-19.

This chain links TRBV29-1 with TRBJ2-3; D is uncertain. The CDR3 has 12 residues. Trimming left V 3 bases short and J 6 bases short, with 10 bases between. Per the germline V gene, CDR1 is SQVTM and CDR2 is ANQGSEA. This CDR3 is CSVDRRPDTQYF. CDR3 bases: TGCAGCGTTGACAGGCGCCCGGATACGCAGTATTTT.

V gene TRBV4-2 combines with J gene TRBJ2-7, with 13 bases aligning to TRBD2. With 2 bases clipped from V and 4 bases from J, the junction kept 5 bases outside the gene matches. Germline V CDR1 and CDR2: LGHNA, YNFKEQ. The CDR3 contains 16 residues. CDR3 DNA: TGTGCCAGCAGCCAATTGACTAGCGGGAGGCCTTACGAGCAGTACTTC. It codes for CASSQLTSGRPYEQYF.

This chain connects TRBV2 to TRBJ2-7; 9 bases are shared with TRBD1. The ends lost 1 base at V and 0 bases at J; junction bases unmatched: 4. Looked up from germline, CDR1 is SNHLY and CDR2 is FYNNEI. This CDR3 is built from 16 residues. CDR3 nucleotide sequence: TGTGCCAGCAGTGAAGTGGGACAGGGCGACTCCTACGAGCAGTACTTC. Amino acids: CASSEVGQGDSYEQYF.

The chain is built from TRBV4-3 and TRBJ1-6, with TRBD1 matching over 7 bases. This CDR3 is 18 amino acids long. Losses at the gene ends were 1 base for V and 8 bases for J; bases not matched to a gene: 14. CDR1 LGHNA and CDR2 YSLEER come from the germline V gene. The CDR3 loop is CASSQVPSDRAWDSPLHF. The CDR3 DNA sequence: TGCGCCAGCAGCCAAGTCCCAAGCGACAGGGCCTGGGATTCACCCCTCCACTTT.

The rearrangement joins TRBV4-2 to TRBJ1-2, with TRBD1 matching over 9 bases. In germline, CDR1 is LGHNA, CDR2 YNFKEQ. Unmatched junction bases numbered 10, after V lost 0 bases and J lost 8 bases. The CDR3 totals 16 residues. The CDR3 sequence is CASSQDRTGDSRGYTF. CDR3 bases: TGTGCCAGCAGCCAAGACCGGACAGGGGATTCGAGAGGCTACACCTTC.

The CDR3 loop reads CAWRRRTGGMNTEAFF. The CDR3 DNA is TGTGCCTGGAGGAGACGGACAGGTGGAATGAACACTGAAGCTTTCTTT. The chain uses TRBV30 and TRBJ1-1; 7 nucleotides agree with TRBD1. The ends lost 3 bases at V and 0 bases at J; junction bases unmatched: 10. Germline V CDR1 and CDR2: GTSNPN, SVGIG (reference sequence). This CDR3 has 16 amino acids.

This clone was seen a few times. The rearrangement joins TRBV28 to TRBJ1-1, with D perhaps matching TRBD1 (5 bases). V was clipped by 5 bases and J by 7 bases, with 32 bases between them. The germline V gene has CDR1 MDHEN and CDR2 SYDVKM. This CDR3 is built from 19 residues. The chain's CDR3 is CASSLLLYSPGRQGVEAFF. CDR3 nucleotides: TGTGCCAGCAGTCTCTTGCTTTATTCTCCAGGTCGTCAAGGGGTTGAAGCTTTCTTT.

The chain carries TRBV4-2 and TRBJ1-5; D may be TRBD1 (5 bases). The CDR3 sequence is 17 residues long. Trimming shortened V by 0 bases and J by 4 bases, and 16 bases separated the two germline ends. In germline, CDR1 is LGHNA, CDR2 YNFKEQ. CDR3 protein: CASSQEKGAQRNQPQHF. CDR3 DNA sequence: TGTGCCAGCAGCCAAGAGAAAGGGGCCCAGAGGAATCAGCCCCAGCATTTT.

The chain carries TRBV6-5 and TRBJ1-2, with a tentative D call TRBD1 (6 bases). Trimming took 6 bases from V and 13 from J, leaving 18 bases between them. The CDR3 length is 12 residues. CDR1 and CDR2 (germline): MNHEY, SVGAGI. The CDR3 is CASRGAELSGTF. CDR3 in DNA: TGTGCCAGCAGGGGGGCAGAACTGTCGGGCACCTTC.

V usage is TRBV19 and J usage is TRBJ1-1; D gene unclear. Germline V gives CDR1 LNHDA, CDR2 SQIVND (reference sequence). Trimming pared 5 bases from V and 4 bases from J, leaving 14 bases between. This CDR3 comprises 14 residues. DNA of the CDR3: TGTGCCAGTAGTCCGGAGTCCTTCCTCACTGAAGCTTTCTTT. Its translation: CASSPESFLTEAFF.

Here the CDR3 DNA reads TGTGCCAGCAGCTTGGTCTCCGGTAGTGGGGCCAACGTCCTGACTTTC. Translated, it gives CASSLVSGSGANVLTF. This rearrangement joins TRBV5-6 to TRBJ2-6; D unresolved. The ends were cut back, 0 bases at V and 3 bases at J, with 10 bases in the middle. This CDR3 contains 16 residues. Germline V gene data show CDR1 as SGHDT and CDR2 as YYEEEE.

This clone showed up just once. The CDR3 DNA is TGCGCCAGCAGCCAAGCTAACGGGGAGCTGTTTTTT. Translation gives CASSQANGELFF. J is TRBJ2-2 and V is TRBV4-3; unclear D gene. The germline V and J ends were trimmed by 1 base and 7 bases, with 4 bases remaining between them. This CDR3 region has 12 residues. CDR1 is LGHNA, CDR2 YSLEER, per germline.

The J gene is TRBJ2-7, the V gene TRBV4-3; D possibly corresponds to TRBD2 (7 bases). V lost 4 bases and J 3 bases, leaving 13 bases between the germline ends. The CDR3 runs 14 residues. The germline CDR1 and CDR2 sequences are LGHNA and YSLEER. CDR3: CASSPSGGLYEQYF. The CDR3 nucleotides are TGCGCCAGCAGCCCCTCCGGGGGGCTCTACGAGCAGTACTTC.

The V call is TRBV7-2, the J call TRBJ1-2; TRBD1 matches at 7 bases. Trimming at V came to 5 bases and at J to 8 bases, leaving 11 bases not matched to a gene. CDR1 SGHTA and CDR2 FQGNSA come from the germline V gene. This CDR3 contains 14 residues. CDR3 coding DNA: TGTGCCAGCAGCGCCTTCTCCGGGACAGCCGGCTACACCTTC. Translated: CASSAFSGTAGYTF.

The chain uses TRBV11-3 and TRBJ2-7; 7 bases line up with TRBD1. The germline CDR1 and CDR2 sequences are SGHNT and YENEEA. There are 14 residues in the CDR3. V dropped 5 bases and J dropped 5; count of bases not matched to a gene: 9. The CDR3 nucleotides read TGTGCCAGCAGCCTTACAGGGGTGGGGCACGAGCAGTACTTC. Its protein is CASSLTGVGHEQYF.

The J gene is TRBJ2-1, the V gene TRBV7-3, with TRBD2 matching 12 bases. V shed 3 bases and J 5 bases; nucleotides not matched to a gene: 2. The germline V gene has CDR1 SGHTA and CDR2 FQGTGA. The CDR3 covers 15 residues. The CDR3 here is CASSFTSGGNNEQFF. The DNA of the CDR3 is TGTGCCAGCAGCTTCACTAGCGGGGGGAACAATGAGCAGTTCTTC.

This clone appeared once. The CDR3 DNA sequence: TGCAGCGTGCTTAGGGACAGGGCATTAGGACGCTATGGCTACACCTTC. Protein product: CSVLRDRALGRYGYTF. This chain uses TRBV29-1 with TRBJ1-2; TRBD1 matches 9 bases. This CDR3 spans 16 amino acids. Germline V lookup: CDR1 SQVTM, CDR2 ANQGSEA. Unmatched junction bases numbered 15, after V lost 6 bases and J lost 4 bases.

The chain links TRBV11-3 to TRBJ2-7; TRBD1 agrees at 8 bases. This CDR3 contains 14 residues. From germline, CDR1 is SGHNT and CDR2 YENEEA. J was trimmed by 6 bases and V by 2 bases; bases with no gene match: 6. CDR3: CASSLQTGVAEQYF. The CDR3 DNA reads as TGTGCCAGCAGCTTACAGACAGGGGTAGCCGAGCAGTACTTC.

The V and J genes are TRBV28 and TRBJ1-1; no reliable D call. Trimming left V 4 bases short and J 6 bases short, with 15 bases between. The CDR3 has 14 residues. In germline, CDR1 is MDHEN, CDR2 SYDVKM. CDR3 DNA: TGTGCCAGCAGTTATCCCCTCCCTATATCTGAAGCTTTCTTT. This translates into CASSYPLPISEAFF.